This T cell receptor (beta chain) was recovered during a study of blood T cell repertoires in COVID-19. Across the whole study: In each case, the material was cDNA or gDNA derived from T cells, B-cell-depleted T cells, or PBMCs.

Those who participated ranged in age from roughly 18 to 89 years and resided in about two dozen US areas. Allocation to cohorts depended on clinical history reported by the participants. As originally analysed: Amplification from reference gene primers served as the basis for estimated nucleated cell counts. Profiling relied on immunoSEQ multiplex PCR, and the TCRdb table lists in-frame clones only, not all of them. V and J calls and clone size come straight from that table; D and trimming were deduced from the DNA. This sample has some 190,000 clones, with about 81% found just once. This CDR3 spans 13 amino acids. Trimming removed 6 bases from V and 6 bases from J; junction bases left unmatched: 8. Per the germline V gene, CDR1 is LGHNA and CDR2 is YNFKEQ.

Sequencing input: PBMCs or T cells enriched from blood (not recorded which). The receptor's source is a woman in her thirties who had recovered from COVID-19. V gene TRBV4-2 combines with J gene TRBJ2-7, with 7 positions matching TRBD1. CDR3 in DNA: TGTGCCAGCAGTCCAAACACAGGGGTCGAGCAGTACTTC. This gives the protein CASSPNTGVEQYF.